This T cell receptor beta chain was documented in a study of control samples from healthy donors and cancer patients. This CDR3 spans 14 amino acids. The J segment lost 2 bases and the V segment lost 6 bases, leaving 1 base of the junction unmatched. Germline V CDR1 and CDR2: MGHDK, SYGVNS. Some clones are missing from TCRdb's copy, which holds only in-frame ones; the method was immunoSEQ multiplex PCR. The profile covers some 120,000 clones, with approximately 90% appearing a single time and roughly 7.8% taken by the ten largest. The receptor's source is a man aged 18 to 30 in good health. This sequence joins TRBV25-1 and TRBJ2-6, with 7 bases identical to TRBD1. Specimen: blood. In DNA form, the CDR3 reads TGTGCCAGCAGCGACAGGGCTGGGGCCAACGTCCTGACTTTC. As protein: CASSDRAGANVLTF.